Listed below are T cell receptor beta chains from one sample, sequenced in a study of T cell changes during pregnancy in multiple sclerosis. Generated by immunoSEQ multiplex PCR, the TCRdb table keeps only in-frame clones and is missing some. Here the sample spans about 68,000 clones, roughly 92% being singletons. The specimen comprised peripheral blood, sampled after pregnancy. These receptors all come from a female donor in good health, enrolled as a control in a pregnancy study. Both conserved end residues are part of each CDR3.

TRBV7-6,CASSLGGGAVDTQYF
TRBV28,CASRARGQGRNEQFF
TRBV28,CASSLSGLGEQYF
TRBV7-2,CASSLRGGNEKLFF
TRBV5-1,CASSLAGTGPYGYTF
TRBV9,CASMPSGFSDTQYF
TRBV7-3,CASSLQAGGTDTQYF
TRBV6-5,CASRRTGLEAFF
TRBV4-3,CASSLHRGLYEDTQYF
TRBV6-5,CASSASGGRDTQYF
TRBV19,CASSWRRAASGRRGEQFF
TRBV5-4,CASSRQAGGPVNEQFF
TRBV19,CASSIGTGGTDTQYF
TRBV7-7,CASSGEPGELFF